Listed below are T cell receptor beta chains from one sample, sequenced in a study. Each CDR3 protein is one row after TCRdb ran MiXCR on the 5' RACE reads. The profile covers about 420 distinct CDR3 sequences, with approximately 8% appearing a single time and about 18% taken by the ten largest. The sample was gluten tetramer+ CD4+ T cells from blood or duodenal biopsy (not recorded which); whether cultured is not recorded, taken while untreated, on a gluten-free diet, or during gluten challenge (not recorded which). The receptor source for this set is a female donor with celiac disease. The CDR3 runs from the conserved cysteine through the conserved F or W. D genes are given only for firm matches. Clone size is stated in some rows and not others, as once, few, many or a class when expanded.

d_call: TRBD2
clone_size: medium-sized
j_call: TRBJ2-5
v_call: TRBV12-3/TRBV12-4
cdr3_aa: CASTSGLAETQYF
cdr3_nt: TGTGCCAGCACCTCGGGACTAGCTGAAACCCAGTACTTC

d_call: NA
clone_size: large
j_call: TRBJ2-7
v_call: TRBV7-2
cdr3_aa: CASSLAAGSHVQYF
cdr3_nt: TGTGCCAGCAGCTTAGCGGCGGGAAGTCATGTGCAGTACTTC

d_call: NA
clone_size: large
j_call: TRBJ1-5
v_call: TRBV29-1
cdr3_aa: CSVATEAYQPQHF
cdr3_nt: TGCAGCGTCGCTACGGAAGCGTATCAGCCCCAGCATTTT

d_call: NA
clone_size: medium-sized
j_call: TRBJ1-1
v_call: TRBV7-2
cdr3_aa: CASSSSPRVNTEAFF
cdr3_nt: TGTGCCAGCAGCTCCAGTCCCCGGGTCAACACTGAAGCTTTCTTT

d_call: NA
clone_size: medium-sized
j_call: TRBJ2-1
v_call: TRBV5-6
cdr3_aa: CASSFSGNEQFF
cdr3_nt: TGTGCCAGCAGCTTCAGCGGCAATGAGCAGTTCTTC

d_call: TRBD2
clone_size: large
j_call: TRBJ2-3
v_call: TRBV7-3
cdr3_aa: CASSLTGLLRPDTQYF
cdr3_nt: TGTGCCAGCAGCTTAACGGGACTACTACGCCCAGATACGCAGTATTTT

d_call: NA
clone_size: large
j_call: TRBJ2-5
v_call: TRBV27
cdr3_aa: CASSLRGRAVGQETQYF
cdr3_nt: TGTGCCAGCAGTTTAAGGGGGAGGGCAGTGGGTCAAGAGACCCAGTACTTC

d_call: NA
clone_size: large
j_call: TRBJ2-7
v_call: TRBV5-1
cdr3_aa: CASSLFGPGPYEQYF
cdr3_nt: TGCGCCAGCAGCTTGTTTGGGCCCGGCCCCTACGAGCAGTACTTC

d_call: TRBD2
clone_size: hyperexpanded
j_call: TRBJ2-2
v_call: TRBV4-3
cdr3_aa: CASSLFGGADTGELFF
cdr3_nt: TGCGCCAGCAGCCTGTTCGGGGGGGCCGACACCGGGGAGCTGTTTTTT

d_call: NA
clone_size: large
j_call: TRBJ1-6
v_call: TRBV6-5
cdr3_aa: CASSAGPQGSPLHF
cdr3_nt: TGTGCCAGCAGTGCCGGACCCCAGGGATCACCCCTCCACTTT

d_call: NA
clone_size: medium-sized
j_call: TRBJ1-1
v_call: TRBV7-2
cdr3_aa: CASSLLVRTEAFF
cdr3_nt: TGTGCCAGCAGCTTACTTGTCAGGACTGAAGCTTTCTTT

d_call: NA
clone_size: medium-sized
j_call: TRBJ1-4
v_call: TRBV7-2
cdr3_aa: CASSLYGELATNEKLFF
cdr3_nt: TGTGCCAGCAGCTTATACGGAGAACTTGCAACTAATGAAAAACTGTTTTTT

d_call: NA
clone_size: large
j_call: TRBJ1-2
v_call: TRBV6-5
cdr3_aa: CASSYNLESGYTF
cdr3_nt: TGTGCCAGCAGTTACAATCTGGAGAGTGGCTACACCTTC

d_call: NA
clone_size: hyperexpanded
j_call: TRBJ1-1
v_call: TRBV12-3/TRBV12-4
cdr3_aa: CASSGRRSTEAFF
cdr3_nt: TGTGCCAGCAGCGGAAGGAGGAGCACTGAAGCTTTCTTT

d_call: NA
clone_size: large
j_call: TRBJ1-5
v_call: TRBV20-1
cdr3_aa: CSALRQADQPQHF
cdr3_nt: TGCAGTGCTTTACGACAGGCGGATCAGCCCCAGCATTTT

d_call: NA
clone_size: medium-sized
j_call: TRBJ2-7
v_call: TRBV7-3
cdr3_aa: CASSPNPVDGEQYF
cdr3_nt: TGTGCCAGCAGCCCTAATCCCGTCGATGGCGAGCAGTACTTC

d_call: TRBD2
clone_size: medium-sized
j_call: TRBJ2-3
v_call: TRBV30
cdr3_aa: CAWSVLGYSGSSYF
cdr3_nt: TGTGCCTGGAGTGTACTGGGGTATAGCGGGAGTTCTTATTTT

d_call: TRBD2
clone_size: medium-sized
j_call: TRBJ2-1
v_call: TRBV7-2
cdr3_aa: CASSSYGGAYNEQFF
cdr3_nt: TGTGCCAGCAGCTCATACGGGGGGGCCTACAATGAGCAGTTCTTC

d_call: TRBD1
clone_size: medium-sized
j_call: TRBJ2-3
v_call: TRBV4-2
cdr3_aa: CASSLGAGGIDTQYF
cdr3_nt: TGTGCCAGCAGCCTGGGGGCAGGGGGTATTGATACGCAGTATTTT

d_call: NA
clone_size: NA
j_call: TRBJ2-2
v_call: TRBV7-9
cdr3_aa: CASNLASVTGELFF
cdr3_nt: TGTGCCAGCAACTTAGCGTCGGTAACCGGGGAGCTATTTTTT

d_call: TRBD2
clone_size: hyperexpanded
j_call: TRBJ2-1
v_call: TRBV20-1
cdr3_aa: CSARLAGDYYNEQFF
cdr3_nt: TGCAGTGCTCGACTAGCGGGAGACTACTACAATGAGCAGTTCTTC

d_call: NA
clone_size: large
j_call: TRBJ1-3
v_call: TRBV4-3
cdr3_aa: CASSQFPPGTISGNTIYF
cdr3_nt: TGCGCCAGCAGCCAGTTCCCGCCAGGCACTATCTCTGGAAACACCATATATTTT

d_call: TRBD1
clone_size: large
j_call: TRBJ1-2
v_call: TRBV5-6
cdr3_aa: CASSLGQGTGYTF
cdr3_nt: TGTGCCAGCAGCTTGGGACAGGGGACTGGCTACACCTTC

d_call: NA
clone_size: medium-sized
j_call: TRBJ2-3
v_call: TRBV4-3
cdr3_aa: CASSQDLQLPAQYF
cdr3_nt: TGCGCCAGCAGCCAAGATCTCCAGTTACCGGCGCAGTATTTT

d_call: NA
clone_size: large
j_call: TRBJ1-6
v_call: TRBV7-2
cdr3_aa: CASSLTGLQAQPLHF
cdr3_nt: TGTGCCAGCAGCCTAACCGGCCTACAGGCGCAGCCCCTCCACTTT

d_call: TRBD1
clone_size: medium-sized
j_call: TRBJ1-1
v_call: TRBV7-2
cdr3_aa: CASSSQQGLAEAFF
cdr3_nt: TGTGCCAGCAGCTCGCAACAGGGGTTGGCTGAAGCTTTCTTT

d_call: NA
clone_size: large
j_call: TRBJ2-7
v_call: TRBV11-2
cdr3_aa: CASSIQILRNEQYF
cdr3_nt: TGTGCCAGCAGTATACAGATACTGAGGAACGAGCAGTACTTC

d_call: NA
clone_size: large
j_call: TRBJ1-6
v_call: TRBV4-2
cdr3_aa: CASSQALGSPLHF
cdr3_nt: TGTGCCAGCAGCCAAGCCCTAGGTTCACCCCTCCACTTT

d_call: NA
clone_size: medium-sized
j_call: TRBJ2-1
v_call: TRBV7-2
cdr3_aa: CASSLRSLGVDEQFF
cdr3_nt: TGTGCCAGCAGCTTACGCTCGCTAGGGGTCGATGAGCAGTTCTTC

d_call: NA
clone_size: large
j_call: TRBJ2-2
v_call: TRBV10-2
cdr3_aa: CASMRNTGELFF
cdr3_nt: TGCGCCAGCATGCGGAACACCGGGGAGCTGTTTTTT

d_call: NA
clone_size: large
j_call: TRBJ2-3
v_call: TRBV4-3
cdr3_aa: CASSQRTFDTQYF
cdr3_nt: TGCGCCAGCAGCCAGAGAACTTTCGATACGCAGTATTTT

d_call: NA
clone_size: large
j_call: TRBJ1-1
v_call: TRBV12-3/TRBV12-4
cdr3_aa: CASGGRRSTEAFF
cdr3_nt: TGTGCCAGCGGAGGTAGGAGGAGCACTGAAGCTTTCTTT

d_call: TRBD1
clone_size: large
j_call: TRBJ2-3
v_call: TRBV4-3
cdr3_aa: CASSVAQTGVGTQYF
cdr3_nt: TGCGCCAGCAGCGTAGCCCAGACAGGGGTGGGTACGCAGTATTTT

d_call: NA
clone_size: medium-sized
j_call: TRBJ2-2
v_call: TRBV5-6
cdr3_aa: CASSRPQDTGELFF
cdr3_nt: TGTGCCAGCAGCCGCCCACAGGACACCGGGGAGCTGTTTTTT

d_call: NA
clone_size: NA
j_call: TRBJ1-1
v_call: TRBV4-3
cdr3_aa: CASSQEYGALAEAFF
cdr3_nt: TGCGCCAGCAGCCAAGAATACGGGGCTCTCGCTGAAGCTTTCTTT

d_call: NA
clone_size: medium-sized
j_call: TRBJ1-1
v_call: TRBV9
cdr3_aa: CASSVIAETTEAFF
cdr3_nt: TGTGCCAGCAGCGTAATCGCGGAGACCACTGAAGCTTTCTTT

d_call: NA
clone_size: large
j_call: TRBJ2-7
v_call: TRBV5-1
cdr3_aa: CASSGLQLHEQYF
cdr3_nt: TGCGCCAGCAGCGGGCTACAGTTGCACGAGCAGTACTTC

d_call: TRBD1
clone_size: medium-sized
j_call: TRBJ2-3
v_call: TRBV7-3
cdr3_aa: CASSIRGLGADTQYF
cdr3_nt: TGTGCCAGCAGCATCAGGGGGCTTGGTGCAGATACGCAGTATTTT

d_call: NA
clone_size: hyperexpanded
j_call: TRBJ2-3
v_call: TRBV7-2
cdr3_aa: CASSSRTGNTQYF
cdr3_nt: TGTGCCAGCAGCTCTCGAACAGGGAATACGCAGTATTTT

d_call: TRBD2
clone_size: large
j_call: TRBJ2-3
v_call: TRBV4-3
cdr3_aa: CASSHAREGSDTQYF
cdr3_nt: TGCGCCAGCAGCCACGCCCGGGAGGGATCAGATACGCAGTATTTT

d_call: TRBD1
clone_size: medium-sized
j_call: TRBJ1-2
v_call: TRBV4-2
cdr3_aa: CASSLGQGAAGYTF
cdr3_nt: TGTGCCAGCAGCCTTGGACAGGGGGCAGCTGGCTACACCTTC

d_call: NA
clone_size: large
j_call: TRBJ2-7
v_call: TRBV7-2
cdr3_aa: CASSLRVFGDHEQYF
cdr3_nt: TGTGCCAGCAGCTTAAGGGTCTTCGGGGACCACGAGCAGTACTTC

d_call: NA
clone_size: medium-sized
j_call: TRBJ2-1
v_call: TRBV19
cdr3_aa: CASSLYLGASERVEQFF
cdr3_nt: TGTGCCAGTAGTCTATACCTAGGGGCTAGTGAACGGGTTGAGCAGTTCTTC

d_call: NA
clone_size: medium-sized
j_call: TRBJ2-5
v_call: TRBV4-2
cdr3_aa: CASSQVGRGGETQYF
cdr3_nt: TGTGCCAGCAGCCAAGTTGGCCGCGGTGGCGAGACCCAGTACTTC